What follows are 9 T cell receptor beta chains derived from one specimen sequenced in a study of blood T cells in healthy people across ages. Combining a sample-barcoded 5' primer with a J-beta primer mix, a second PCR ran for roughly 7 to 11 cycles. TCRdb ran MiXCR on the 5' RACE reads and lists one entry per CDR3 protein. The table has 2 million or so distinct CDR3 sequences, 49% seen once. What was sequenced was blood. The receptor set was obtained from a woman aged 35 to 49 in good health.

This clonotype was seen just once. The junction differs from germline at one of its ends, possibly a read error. For the CDR3, the DNA is TGTGCCAGCAGTTACGGTTCAGATTCGCAGTATTTT. Translating gives CASSYGSDSQYF. This chain links TRBV6-6 with TRBJ2-3; the D is unclear. The CDR3 extends over 12 amino acids. Germline CDR1 is MNHNY and CDR2 is SVGAGI (reference sequence).

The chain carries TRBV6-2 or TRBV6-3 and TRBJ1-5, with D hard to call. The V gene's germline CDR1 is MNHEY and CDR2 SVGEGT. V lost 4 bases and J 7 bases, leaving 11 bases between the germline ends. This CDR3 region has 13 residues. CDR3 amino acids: CASSWGERQPQHF. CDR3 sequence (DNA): TGTGCCAGCAGTTGGGGTGAGAGACAGCCCCAGCATTTT.

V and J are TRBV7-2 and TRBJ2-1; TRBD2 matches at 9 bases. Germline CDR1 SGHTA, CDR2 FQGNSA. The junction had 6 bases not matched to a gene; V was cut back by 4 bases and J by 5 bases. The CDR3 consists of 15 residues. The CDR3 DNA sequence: TGTGCCAGCAGCTCAAGCGGGGGGCGTAACAATGAGCAGTTCTTC. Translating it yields CASSSSGGRNNEQFF.

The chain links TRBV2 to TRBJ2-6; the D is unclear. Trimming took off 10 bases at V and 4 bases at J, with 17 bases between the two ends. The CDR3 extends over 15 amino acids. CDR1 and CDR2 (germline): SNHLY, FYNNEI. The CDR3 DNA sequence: TGTGCCACCACATCCCGGGTGGGGGGGGCCAACGTCCTGACTTTC. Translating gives CATTSRVGGANVLTF.

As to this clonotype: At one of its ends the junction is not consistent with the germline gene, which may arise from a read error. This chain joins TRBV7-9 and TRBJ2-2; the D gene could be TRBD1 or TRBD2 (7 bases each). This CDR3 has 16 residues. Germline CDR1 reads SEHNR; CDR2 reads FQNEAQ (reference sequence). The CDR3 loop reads CASITGAGARTAELFF. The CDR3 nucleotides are TGTGCCAGCATCACAGGGGCGGGGGCTCGGACCGCGGAGCTGTTTTTT.

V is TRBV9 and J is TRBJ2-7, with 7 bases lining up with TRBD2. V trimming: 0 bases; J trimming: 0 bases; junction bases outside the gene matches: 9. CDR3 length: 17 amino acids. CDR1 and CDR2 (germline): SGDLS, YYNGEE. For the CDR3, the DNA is TGTGCCAGCAGCGTAGGGGTCCGGGCTAGCGGCTCCTACGAGCAGTACTTC. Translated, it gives CASSVGVRASGSYEQYF.

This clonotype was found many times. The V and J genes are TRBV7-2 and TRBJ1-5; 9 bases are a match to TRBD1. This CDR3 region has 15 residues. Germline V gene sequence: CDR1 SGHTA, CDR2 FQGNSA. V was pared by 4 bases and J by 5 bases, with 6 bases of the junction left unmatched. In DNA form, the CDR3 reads TGTGCCAGCAGCTCACAGGGGGCTTTTGATCAGCCCCAGCATTTT. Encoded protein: CASSSQGAFDQPQHF. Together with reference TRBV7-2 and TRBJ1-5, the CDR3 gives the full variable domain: GAGVSQSPSNKVTEKGKDVELRCDPISGHTALYWYRQSLGQGLEFLIYFQGNSAPDKSGLPSDRFSAERTGGSVSTLTIQRTQQEDSAVYLCASSSQGAFDQPQHFGDGTRLSIL.

As DNA, the CDR3 is TGTGCCAGCAGTTACTCGGGGAATGCAGCTTTCTTT. Translated, it gives CASSYSGNAAFF. V is TRBV6-5 and J is TRBJ1-1; D ambiguous. CDR3 length: 12 residues. Germline CDR1 and CDR2: MNHEY and SVGAGI. V lost 0 bases and J 10 bases, leaving 9 bases between the germline ends.

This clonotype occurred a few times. The CDR3 region has the DNA TGCAGTGCTAGCCCCAATGGGGGGGCCCTCGCAGATACGCAGTATTTT. Residues: CSASPNGGALADTQYF. This rearrangement joins TRBV20-1 to TRBJ2-3; D is possibly TRBD2 (7 bases). Per the germline V gene, CDR1 is DFQATT and CDR2 is SNEGSKA (reference sequence). V was cut by 3 bases and J by 4 bases, with 20 bases left in between. The CDR3 extends over 16 amino acids.